These T cell receptor beta chains were read from a single sample in a study of T-cell memory formation after mild COVID-19. TCRdb re-called the 5' RACE reads with MiXCR, one entry per CDR3 protein. The sample has approximately 260,000 distinct CDR3 sequences; roughly 17% are singletons. Sequenced sample: PBMCs or a T cell subset sorted from them (not recorded which). The receptors come from a man younger than 35 who had mild COVID-19 (a few samples of this study predate the infection). Cell type and time point are not known. CDR3s include the opening cysteine and the closing phenylalanine or tryptophan.

TRBV6-2/TRBV6-3	TRBJ2-5	CASGSRAPGETQYF
TRBV5-1	TRBJ1-5	CASSLAGTYNQPQHF
TRBV6-5	TRBJ1-5	CASSRTAANQPQHF
TRBV7-3	TRBJ2-1	CASSFVGRGNEQFF
TRBV9	TRBJ1-2	CASSGGSREGGYTF
TRBV6-5	TRBJ1-1	CASSLKLNTEAFF
TRBV7-3	TRBJ2-1	CASSSADNEQFF
TRBV4-2	TRBJ2-2	CASGLAGASAGELFF
TRBV4-1	TRBJ2-2	CATEGTVDTGELFF
TRBV7-2	TRBJ2-7	CASSSRDRTFYEQYF
TRBV20-1	TRBJ2-3	CSARDPWTTPDTQYF
TRBV24-1	TRBJ1-5	CALRGVQPQHF
TRBV5-6	TRBJ1-6	CASSFWGNSPLHF
TRBV6-2/TRBV6-3	TRBJ1-1	CASSNYGGPEAFF
TRBV28	TRBJ1-2	CASSLVLPGTGVGYTF
TRBV4-2	TRBJ1-2	CASSQELAGNYGYTF
TRBV7-2	TRBJ1-5	CASSLGTSNQPQHF
TRBV6-6	TRBJ1-6	CASSRLGQGITPLHF